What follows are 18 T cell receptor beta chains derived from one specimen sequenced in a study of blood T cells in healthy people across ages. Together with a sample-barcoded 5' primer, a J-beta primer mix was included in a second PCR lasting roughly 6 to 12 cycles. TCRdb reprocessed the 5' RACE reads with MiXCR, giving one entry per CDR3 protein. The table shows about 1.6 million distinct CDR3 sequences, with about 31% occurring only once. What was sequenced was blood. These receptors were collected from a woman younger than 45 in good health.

As DNA, the CDR3 is TGCGCCAGCAGCTTGTACAGGGGATTAAGCGGGGAGCTGTTTTTT. Translated: CASSLYRGLSGELFF. The rearrangement uses TRBV5-1 and TRBJ2-2; the match to TRBD1 covers 7 bases. The V gene's germline CDR1 is SGHRS and CDR2 YFSETQ. The CDR3 is made up of 15 amino acids. J lost 7 bases, V lost 1 base, and 7 bases had no gene match.

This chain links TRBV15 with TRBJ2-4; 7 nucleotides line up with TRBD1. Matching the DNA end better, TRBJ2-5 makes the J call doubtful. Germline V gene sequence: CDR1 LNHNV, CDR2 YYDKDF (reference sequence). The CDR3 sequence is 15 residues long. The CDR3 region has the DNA TGTGCCACCAGCAGTCGGCGACAGGGATCAGAGACCCAGTACTTC. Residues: CATSSRRQGSETQYF.

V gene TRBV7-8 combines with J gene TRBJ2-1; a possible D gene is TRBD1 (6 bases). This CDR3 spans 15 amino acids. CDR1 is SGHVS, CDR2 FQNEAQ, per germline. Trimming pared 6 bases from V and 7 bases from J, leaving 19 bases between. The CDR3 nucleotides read TGTGCCAGCAGTCGACCCTGGGACAAGGGGAATGAGCAGTTCTTC. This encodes CASSRPWDKGNEQFF.

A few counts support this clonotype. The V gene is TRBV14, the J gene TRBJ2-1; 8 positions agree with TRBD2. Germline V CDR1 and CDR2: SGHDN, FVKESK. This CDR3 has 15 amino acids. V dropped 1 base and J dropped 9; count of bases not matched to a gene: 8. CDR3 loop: CASSQGSGTGSEQFF. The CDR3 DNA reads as TGTGCCAGCAGCCAAGGTAGCGGGACCGGGAGTGAGCAGTTCTTC.

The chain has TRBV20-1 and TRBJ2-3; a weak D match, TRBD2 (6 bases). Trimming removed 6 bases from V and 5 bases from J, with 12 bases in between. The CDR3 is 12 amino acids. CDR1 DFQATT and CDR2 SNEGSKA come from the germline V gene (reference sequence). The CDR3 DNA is TGCAGTGCCGGACCCGGGGGAGATACGCAGTATTTT. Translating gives CSAGPGGDTQYF.

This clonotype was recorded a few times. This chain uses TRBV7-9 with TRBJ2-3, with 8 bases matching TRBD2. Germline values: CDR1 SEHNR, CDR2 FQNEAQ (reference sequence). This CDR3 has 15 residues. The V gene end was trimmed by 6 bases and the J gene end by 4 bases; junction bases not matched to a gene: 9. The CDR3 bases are TGTGCCAGCAGTCGAGCGGGGGCCAGCCCAGATACGCAGTATTTT. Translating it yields CASSRAGASPDTQYF. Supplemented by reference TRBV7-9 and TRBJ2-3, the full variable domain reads DTGVSQNPRHKITKRGQNVTFRCDPISEHNRLYWYRQTLGQGPEFLTYFQNEAQLEKSRLLSDRFSAERPKGSFSTLEIQRTEQGDSAMYLCASSRAGASPDTQYFGPGTRLTVL.

CDR3 protein: CSARDAGLGTEAFF. DNA of the CDR3: TGCAGTGCTAGAGATGCAGGGCTCGGCACTGAAGCTTTCTTT. The chain joins TRBV20-1 to TRBJ1-1, with a possible D match to TRBD1 (5 bases). V lost 0 bases to trimming and J lost 4 bases, with 12 bases between them. CDR3 size: 14 residues. In germline, CDR1 is DFQATT, CDR2 SNEGSKA (reference sequence).

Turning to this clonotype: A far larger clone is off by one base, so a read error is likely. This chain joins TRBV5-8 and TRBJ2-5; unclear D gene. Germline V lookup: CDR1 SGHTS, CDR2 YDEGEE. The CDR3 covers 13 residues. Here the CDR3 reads CASSPQGGEAQYF. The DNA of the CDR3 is TGTGCCAGCAGCCCGCAAGGCGGAGAGGCCCAGTACTTC.

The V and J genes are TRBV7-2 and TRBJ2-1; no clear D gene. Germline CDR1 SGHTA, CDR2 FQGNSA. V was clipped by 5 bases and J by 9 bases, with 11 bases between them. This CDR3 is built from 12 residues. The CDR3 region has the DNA TGTGCCAGCAGCCCTGGGAAGGGTGAGCAGTTCTTC. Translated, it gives CASSPGKGEQFF.

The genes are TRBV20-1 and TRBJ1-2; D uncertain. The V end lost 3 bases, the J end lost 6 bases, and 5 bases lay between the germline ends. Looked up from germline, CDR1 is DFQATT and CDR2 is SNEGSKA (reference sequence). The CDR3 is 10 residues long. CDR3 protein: CSASRNGYTF. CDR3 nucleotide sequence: TGCAGTGCTAGCCGAAATGGCTACACCTTC.

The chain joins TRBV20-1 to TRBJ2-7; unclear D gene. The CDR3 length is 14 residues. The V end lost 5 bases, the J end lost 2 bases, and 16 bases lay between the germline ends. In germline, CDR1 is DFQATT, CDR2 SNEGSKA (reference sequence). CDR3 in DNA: TGCAGTGCTGGCCCGGACGACTCCGCCTACGAGCAGTACTTC. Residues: CSAGPDDSAYEQYF.

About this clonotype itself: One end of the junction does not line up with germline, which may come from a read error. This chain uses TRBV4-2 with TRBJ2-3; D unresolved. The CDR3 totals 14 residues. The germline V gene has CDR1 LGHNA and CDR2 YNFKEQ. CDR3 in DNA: TGTGTCAGCAGCCAAGAGCAGAGCACAGATACGCAGTATTTT. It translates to CVSSQEQSTDTQYF.

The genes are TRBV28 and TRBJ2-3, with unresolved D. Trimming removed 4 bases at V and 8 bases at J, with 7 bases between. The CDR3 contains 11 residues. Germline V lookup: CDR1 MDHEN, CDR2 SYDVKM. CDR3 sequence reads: CASSSPSTQYF. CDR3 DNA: TGTGCCAGCAGTTCCCCGAGTACGCAGTATTTT.

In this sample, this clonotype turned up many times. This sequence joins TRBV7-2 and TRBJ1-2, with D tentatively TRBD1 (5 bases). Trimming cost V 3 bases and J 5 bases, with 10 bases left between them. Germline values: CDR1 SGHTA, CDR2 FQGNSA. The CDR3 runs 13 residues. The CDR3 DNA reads TGTGCCAGCAGCTTTGGCAGGGAATATGGCTACACCTTC. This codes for CASSFGREYGYTF.

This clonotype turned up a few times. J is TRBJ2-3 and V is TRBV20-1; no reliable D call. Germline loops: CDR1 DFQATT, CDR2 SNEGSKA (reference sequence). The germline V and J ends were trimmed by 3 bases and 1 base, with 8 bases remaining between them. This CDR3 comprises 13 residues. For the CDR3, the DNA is TGCAGTGCTAGGGTCGTTGGCACAGATACGCAGTATTTT. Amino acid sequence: CSARVVGTDTQYF.

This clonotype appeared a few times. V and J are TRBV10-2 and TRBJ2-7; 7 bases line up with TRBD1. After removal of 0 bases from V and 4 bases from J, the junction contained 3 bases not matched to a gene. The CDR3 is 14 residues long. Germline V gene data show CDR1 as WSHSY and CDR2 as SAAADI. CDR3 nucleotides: TGCGCCAGCAGTGAGTCGACAGGGAGTTACGAGCAGTACTTC. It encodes CASSESTGSYEQYF.

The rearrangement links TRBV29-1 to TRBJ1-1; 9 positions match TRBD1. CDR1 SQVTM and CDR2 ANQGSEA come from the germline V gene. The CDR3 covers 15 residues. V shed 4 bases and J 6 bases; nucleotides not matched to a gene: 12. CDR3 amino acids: CSVVGIQGAVAEAFF. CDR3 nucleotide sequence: TGCAGCGTTGTGGGGATACAGGGGGCTGTTGCTGAAGCTTTCTTT.

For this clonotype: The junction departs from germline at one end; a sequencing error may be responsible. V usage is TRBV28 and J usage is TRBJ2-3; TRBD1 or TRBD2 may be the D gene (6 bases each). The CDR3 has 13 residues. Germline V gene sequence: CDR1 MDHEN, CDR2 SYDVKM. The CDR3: CTSRGGSADTQYF. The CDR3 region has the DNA TGTACCAGCAGAGGGGGGTCGGCAGATACGCAGTATTTT. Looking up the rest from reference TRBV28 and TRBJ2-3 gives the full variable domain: DVKVTQSSRYLVKRTGEKVFLECVQDMDHENMFWYRQDPGLGLRLIYFSYDVKMKEKGDIPEGYSVSREKKERFSLILESASTNQTSMYLCTSRGGSADTQYFGPGTRLTVL.